The source of this T cell receptor beta chain is a study of blood T cell repertoires in COVID-19. Study at large: PBMCs, B-cell-depleted T cells, or T cells provided the cDNA or gDNA that made up the material.

Methods used by the authors: The assay estimated nucleated cells by amplifying reference gene primers. The method was immunoSEQ multiplex PCR; TCRdb's version includes in-frame clones alone and lacks a portion of them. V and J calls and clone size are given by that table; D and trimming were obtained from the DNA. This table has 350,000 to 400,000 clones, about 90% appearing once. Participants spanned ages about 18 to 90 years and resided in roughly 22 US areas. Resolution of symptoms, clearance, or two negative PCRs was present in recovered Cohort 3 donors. This CDR3 comprises 14 residues. V was trimmed by 2 bases and J by 5 bases, leaving 15 bases between them. The germline gives CDR1 GTSNPN, CDR2 SVGIG (reference sequence).

The specimen sequenced was PBMCs or T cells enriched from blood (not recorded which). The sequence came from a woman younger than 45 who had recovered from COVID-19. The chain combines TRBV30 with TRBJ1-1; D is uncertain. The CDR3 sequence: CAWSRHSGWTEAFF. In DNA, the CDR3 is TGTGCCTGGAGTCGTCATTCGGGGTGGACTGAAGCTTTCTTT.